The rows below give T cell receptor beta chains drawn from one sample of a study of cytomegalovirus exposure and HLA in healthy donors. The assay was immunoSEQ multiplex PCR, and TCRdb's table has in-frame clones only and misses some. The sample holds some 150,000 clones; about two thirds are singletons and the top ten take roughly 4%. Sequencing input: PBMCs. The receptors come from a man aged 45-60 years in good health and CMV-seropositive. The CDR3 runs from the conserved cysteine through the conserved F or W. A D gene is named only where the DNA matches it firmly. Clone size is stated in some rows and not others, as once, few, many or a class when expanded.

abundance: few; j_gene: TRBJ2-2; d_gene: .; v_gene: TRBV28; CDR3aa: CASSSLSGKTGELFF; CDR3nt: TGTGCCAGCAGTTCCCTGTCAGGGAAGACCGGGGAGCTGTTTTTT
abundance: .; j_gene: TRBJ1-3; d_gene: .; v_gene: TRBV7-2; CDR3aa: CASSPGSGNTIYF; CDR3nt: TGTGCCAGCAGCCCGGGATCTGGAAACACCATATATTTT
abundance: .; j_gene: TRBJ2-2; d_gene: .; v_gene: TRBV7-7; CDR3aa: CASSWGVGELFF; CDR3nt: TGTGCCAGCAGCTGGGGGGTCGGGGAGCTGTTTTTT
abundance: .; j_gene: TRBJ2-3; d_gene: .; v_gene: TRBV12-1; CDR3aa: CASSFRCGWRADTQYF; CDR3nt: TGTGCCAGCAGCTTTAGGTGCGGGTGGAGGGCAGATACGCAGTATTTT
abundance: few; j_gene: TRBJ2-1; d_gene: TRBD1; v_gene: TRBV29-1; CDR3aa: CSVRDRGWDNEQFF; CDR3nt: TGCAGCGTTAGGGACAGGGGGTGGGACAATGAGCAGTTCTTC
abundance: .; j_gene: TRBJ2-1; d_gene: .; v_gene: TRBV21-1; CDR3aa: CASRPGLADNEQFF; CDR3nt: TGTGCCAGCAGGCCGGGACTAGCGGACAATGAGCAGTTCTTC
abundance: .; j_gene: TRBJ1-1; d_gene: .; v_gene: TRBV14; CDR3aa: CASSHRSGGYTEAFF; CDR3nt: TGTGCCAGCAGCCACCGAAGCGGGGGGTACACTGAAGCTTTCTTT
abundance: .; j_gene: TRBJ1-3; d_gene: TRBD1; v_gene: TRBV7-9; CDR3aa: CSSSAAGTGISGNTIYF; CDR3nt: TGTTCCAGCAGCGCCGCCGGGACAGGGATCTCTGGAAACACCATATATTTT
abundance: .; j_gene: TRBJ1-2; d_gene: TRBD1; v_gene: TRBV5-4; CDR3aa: CASSLRTGLGGYTF; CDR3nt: TGTGCCAGCAGCTTAAGGACAGGTCTTGGGGGCTACACCTTC
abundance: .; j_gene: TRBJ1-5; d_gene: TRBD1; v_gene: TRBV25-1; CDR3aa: CASSDPGQNLNQPQHF; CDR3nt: TGTGCCAGCAGTGATCCGGGACAGAATCTAAATCAGCCCCAGCATTTT
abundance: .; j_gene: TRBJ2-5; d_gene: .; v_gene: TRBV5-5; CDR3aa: CASSRQLPTQETQYF; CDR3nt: TGTGCCAGCAGCCGACAGCTACCGACCCAAGAGACCCAGTACTTC